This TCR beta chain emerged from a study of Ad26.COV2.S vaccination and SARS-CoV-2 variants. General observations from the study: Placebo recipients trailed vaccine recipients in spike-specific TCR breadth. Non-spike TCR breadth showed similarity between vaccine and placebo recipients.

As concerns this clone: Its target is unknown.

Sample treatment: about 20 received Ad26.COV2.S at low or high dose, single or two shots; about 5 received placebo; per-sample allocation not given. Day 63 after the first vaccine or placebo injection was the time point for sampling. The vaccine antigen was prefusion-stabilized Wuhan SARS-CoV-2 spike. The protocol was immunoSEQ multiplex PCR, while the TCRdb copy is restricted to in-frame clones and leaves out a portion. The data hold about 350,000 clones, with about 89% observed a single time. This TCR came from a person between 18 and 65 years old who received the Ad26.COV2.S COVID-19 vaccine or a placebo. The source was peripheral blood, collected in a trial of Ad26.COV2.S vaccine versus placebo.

Here the CDR3 DNA reads TGTGCCAGCAGTGAAAAGCAGGTTTGGGGGGAAAAACTGTTTTTT. Amino acid sequence: CASSEKQVWGEKLFF. The J gene is TRBJ1-4, the V gene TRBV25-1, with TRBD1 as a possible D gene (5 bases). There are 15 residues in the CDR3. Looked up from germline, CDR1 is MGHDK and CDR2 is SYGVNS. V lost 2 bases and J lost 8, with 15 bases in between.